The table lists the clone carrying this T cell receptor (beta chain) with a count of one. These data come from a study of PD-L1 blockade in urothelial cancer. On the study more broadly: Blood analysis was done at 3 weeks (second dose) and 6 weeks after treatment began.

The CDR3 covers 12 residues. V was shortened by 5 bases and J by 7 bases, with 12 bases between the two germline ends. Germline V CDR1 and CDR2: GTSNPN, SVGIG (reference sequence). Produced via immunoSEQ multiplex PCR; TCRdb's table is partial and in-frame only. The sample lists 30,000 to 50,000 clones; roughly 89% were seen once. Material: PBMCs, obtained around atezolizumab (anti-PD-L1) treatment. The origin of this receptor is a man aged 55 to 70 with urothelial cancer. J is TRBJ2-1 and V is TRBV30, with D uncertain. In nucleotides, the CDR3 is TGTGCCTGGGGGCCGTCCAGAAATGAGCAGTTCTTC. Amino acids: CAWGPSRNEQFF.